The TCR beta chain described here comes from a study of blood T cell repertoires in COVID-19. In the study overall: The origin of the acute and convalescent COVID-19 samples was the United States, Italy and Spain. In each case, the material was cDNA or gDNA derived from T cells, B-cell-depleted T cells, or PBMCs.

Repertoires were generated with immunoSEQ multiplex PCR, while TCRdb's copy carries only in-frame clones and drops some. This table holds about 23,000 clones, about 72% found once. Germline values: CDR1 SGHRS, CDR2 YFSETQ. There are 14 residues in the CDR3. V was pared by 4 bases and J by 7 bases, with 17 bases between. In its sample, this clone was seen a few times. This TCR was sampled from an elderly woman with acute or convalescent COVID-19. Sequenced: peripheral blood. The genes are TRBV5-1 and TRBJ1-1; D uncertain. CDR3 in amino acids: CASSQSSAPGEAFF. CDR3 in DNA: TGCGCCAGCAGCCAGAGCTCGGCGCCGGGTGAAGCTTTCTTT.